The 5 T cell receptor beta chains reported below all come from one sample, sequenced in a study of T cells after yellow fever vaccination. Via MiXCR, TCRdb re-called the 5' RACE reads, giving one row per CDR3 protein. The sample records about 400,000 distinct CDR3 sequences, around 6.5% being singletons. Sample: PBMCs, taken 5 days after the yellow fever booster vaccination. The receptors come from a man aged 30-40 years who received the YFV17D yellow fever vaccine.

This clonotype was recorded a few times. The chain is built from TRBV28 and TRBJ1-3; D is ambiguous. The CDR3 is 16 residues long. V was trimmed by 5 bases and J by 0 bases, leaving 14 bases between them. The germline V gene has CDR1 MDHEN and CDR2 SYDVKM. The CDR3 region is CASSTSQRISGNTIYF. In nucleotides, the CDR3 is TGTGCCAGCAGTACCTCCCAGCGGATCTCTGGAAACACCATATATTTT.

This clonotype was seen only a few times. The chain recombines TRBV10-3 with TRBJ2-3, with D perhaps matching TRBD1 or TRBD2 (5 bases each). The V gene's germline CDR1 is ENHRY and CDR2 SYGVKD. V lost 5 bases and J lost 3, with 15 bases in between. The CDR3 has 15 residues. CDR3 loop: CAISIYSGPTDTQYF. The DNA for the CDR3 is TGTGCCATCAGTATCTATTCGGGACCAACAGATACGCAGTATTTT.

This clonotype was seen a handful of times. The rearrangement links TRBV21-1 to TRBJ2-3; TRBD1, the table's D call, lacks a check against the DNA. TRBV21-1 is classified as a pseudogene. This CDR3 spans 22 amino acids. CDR3 bases: TGTGCCAGCAGACCCCGGGACAGGCGATTACTAGCGGCGAGATCTAGCACAGATACGCAGTATTTT. Amino acids: CASRPRDRRLLAARSSTDTQYF.

As to this clonotype: A much bigger clone sits one base away, suggesting this may be a read error. J is TRBJ2-7 and V is TRBV5-1, with 10 bases that match TRBD1. The CDR3 has 14 amino acids. Germline V gene data show CDR1 as SGHRS and CDR2 as YFSETQ. Unmatched junction bases numbered 8, after V lost 0 bases and J lost 11 bases. CDR3 in amino acids: CASSLASGTGEKYF. DNA for the CDR3: TGCGCCAGCAGCTTGGCCAGTGGGACAGGGGAAAAGTACTTC.

This clonotype was counted only a few times. J is TRBJ1-6 and V is TRBV7-2; tentative D call: TRBD1 (6 bases). There are 15 residues in the CDR3. With 4 bases removed from V and 4 bases from J, the gap between germline ends came to 11 bases. Per the germline V gene, CDR1 is SGHTA and CDR2 is FQGNSA. The CDR3 region is CASSSRTVYNSPLHF. CDR3 nucleotide sequence: TGTGCCAGCAGCTCCCGGACAGTTTATAATTCACCCCTCCACTTT. Together with reference TRBV7-2 and TRBJ1-6, the CDR3 gives the full variable domain: GAGVSQSPSNKVTEKGKDVELRCDPISGHTALYWYRQSLGQGLEFLIYFQGNSAPDKSGLPSDRFSAERTGGSVSTLTIQRTQQEDSAVYLCASSSRTVYNSPLHFGNGTRLTVT.